The entry below gives a single T cell receptor beta chain sequence along with its context. Its antigen remains unidentified. These data originate in a study of siplizumab effects on memory and regulatory T cells. Study in general: Paired reactions compared siplizumab at approximately 1 ug/mL with no drug, using mixed lymphocyte reactions.

Here immunoSEQ multiplex PCR was the method, and the copy in TCRdb shows in-frame clones only, minus some. This sample has 13,000 to 15,000 clones, with roughly 40% found just once. Trimming left V 0 bases short and J 0 bases short, with 18 bases between. The CDR3 contains 19 residues. Germline V gene data show CDR1 as LGHNA and CDR2 as YNFKEQ. Whole-study findings and limits: Memory cells seemed less diverse than naive T cells, which also seemed major contributors to the alloresponse.

Coculture of mixed lymphocyte reaction cells was performed at 37°C for less than seven days. CFSE was used to stain responder PBMCs and Violet Dye to stain stimulator PBMCs, which were then pooled 1:1. The chain recombines TRBV4-2 with TRBJ1-5, with a tentative D call TRBD1 (6 bases). This sequence was found in a human donor in good health; the cells came from an allogeneic mixed lymphocyte reaction. Some clones in this sample may be carry-over from other donors' samples. The material sequenced was CFSE-low (dividing) CD4+ T cells sorted from an allogeneic mixed lymphocyte reaction. Here the CDR3 reads CASSQDLAQGITSNQPQHF. CDR3 coding DNA: TGTGCCAGCAGCCAAGATCTCGCACAGGGTATAACTAGCAATCAGCCCCAGCATTTT.